This entry lists 15 T cell receptor beta chains sequenced from one sample in a study of shared clonotypes between healthy human individuals. The protocol was immunoSEQ multiplex PCR, while the TCRdb copy is restricted to in-frame clones and leaves out a portion. The sample consists of approximately 1,000,000 clones, about 72% of them appearing once. The sequenced sample consisted of memory CD4+ T cells from PBMCs. As to subset: CD45RA-negative fraction. Source of these receptors: a man younger than 30 in good health. Some clones in this sample may be carry-over from other donors' samples.

This chain uses TRBV5-6 with TRBJ2-3; D remains ambiguous. Germline values: CDR1 SGHDT, CDR2 YYEEEE. The CDR3 length is 13 residues. The V and J ends lost 3 bases and 5 bases respectively, with 10 bases between them. CDR3 sequence (DNA): TGTGCCAGCAGCTCCCCGGGCAAAGATACGCAGTATTTT. Its translation is CASSSPGKDTQYF.

The CDR3, as DNA: TGTGCCAGCAGCCTGGGGGGAGGCTACAATGAGCAGTTCTTC. Translated: CASSLGGGYNEQFF. V usage is TRBV7-2 and J usage is TRBJ2-1; the D gene is possibly TRBD2 (6 bases). This CDR3 region has 14 residues. Per the germline V gene, CDR1 is SGHTA and CDR2 is FQGNSA. Trimming removed 5 bases at V and 3 bases at J, with 11 bases between.

This clone was recorded a few times. The CDR3 DNA sequence: TGTGCCAGCTCACCCGCCCAGCCTGGAAACACCATATATTTT. The encoded protein is CASSPAQPGNTIYF. This rearrangement joins TRBV18 to TRBJ1-3; D remains ambiguous. The CDR3 totals 14 residues. Germline loops: CDR1 KGHSH, CDR2 LQKENI. Trimming cost V 3 bases and J 2 bases, with 8 bases left between them.

The CDR3 nucleotides read TGCGCCAGCAGTGAAGCGACAGGGCTAAGTAATGAGCAGTTCTTC. Translated, it gives CASSEATGLSNEQFF. V is TRBV5-1 and J is TRBJ2-1; TRBD1 aligns across 7 bases. This CDR3 spans 15 amino acids. Germline trimming cut 5 bases from V and 7 bases from J; bases unmatched to any gene: 12. Germline V gene sequence: CDR1 SGHRS, CDR2 YFSETQ.

The rearrangement uses TRBV15 and TRBJ2-2; no firm D call. Deletions cut 0 bases from V and 8 bases from J, with 13 bases between. The CDR3 has 15 residues. CDR1 and CDR2 (germline): LNHNV, YYDKDF (reference sequence). DNA for the CDR3: TGTGCCACCAGCAGAGATCTGACCGCCAGGGGGGAGCTGTTTTTT. This sequence encodes CATSRDLTARGELFF.

The V gene is TRBV5-1, the J gene TRBJ2-1; 8 bases are a match to TRBD1. The CDR3 contains 13 residues. J was trimmed by 6 bases and V by 4 bases; bases with no gene match: 3. Germline V lookup: CDR1 SGHRS, CDR2 YFSETQ. As DNA, the CDR3 is TGCGCCAGCAGCCCAGGACAGGGCAATGAGCAGTTCTTC. Residues: CASSPGQGNEQFF.

The chain employs TRBV25-1 and TRBJ2-7; no definite D call. V lost 1 base, J lost 2 bases, and 12 bases lay in between. Germline V gene data show CDR1 as MGHDK and CDR2 as SYGVNS. The CDR3 loop spans 15 amino acids. CDR3 protein: CASSESEQETYEQYF. CDR3 DNA: TGTGCCAGCAGTGAATCAGAGCAAGAAACCTACGAGCAGTACTTC.

V gene TRBV7-2 combines with J gene TRBJ2-7; a weak D match, TRBD2 (6 bases). The V end was cut by 7 bases, the J end by 1 base, with 17 bases between. CDR1 is SGHTA, CDR2 FQGNSA, per germline. This CDR3 region has 15 residues. CDR3 region: CASIPPGRESYEQYF. The CDR3 nucleotides read TGTGCCAGCATCCCCCCGGGTCGGGAGTCCTACGAGCAGTACTTC.

This clone was recorded once. CDR3 sequence: CASSEGSYLAKNIQYF. DNA of the CDR3: TGTGCCAGCAGTGAGGGGTCGTATCTAGCCAAAAACATTCAGTACTTC. The rearrangement uses TRBV6-1 and TRBJ2-4; D is undetermined. The ends were cut back, 3 bases at V and 0 bases at J, with 12 bases in the middle. Germline-derived CDR1 and CDR2 are MNHNS and SASEGT. This CDR3 has 16 residues.

The genes are TRBV2 and TRBJ2-5; 10 positions agree with TRBD1. Germline V gene sequence: CDR1 SNHLY, CDR2 FYNNEI. The junction had 5 bases not matched to a gene; V was cut back by 6 bases and J by 1 base. This CDR3 comprises 15 residues. The CDR3 here is CASREDRGSQETQYF. The DNA for the CDR3 is TGTGCCAGCAGGGAGGACAGGGGGTCCCAAGAGACCCAGTACTTC.

This clone was seen a single time. This chain joins TRBV6-1 and TRBJ2-7; 9 bases map to TRBD1. The CDR3 totals 15 residues. Germline values: CDR1 MNHNS, CDR2 SASEGT. The junction had 9 bases not matched to a gene; V was cut back by 6 bases and J by 3 bases. The CDR3 reads CASRVMGQGGYEQYF. CDR3 nucleotides: TGTGCCAGCAGGGTGATGGGACAGGGCGGCTACGAGCAGTACTTC.

A few counts support this clone. V gene TRBV27 combines with J gene TRBJ1-5; unclear D gene. In germline, CDR1 is MNHEY, CDR2 SMNVEV (reference sequence). V lost 8 bases to trimming and J lost 2 bases, with 10 bases between them. CDR3 length equals 13 residues. CDR3 bases: TGTGCCAGCGGGGTGTGGGGCAATCAGCCCCAGCATTTT. Encoded protein: CASGVWGNQPQHF.

The chain joins TRBV15 to TRBJ1-3, with D tentatively TRBD1 (5 bases). The length of the CDR3 is 14 residues. Germline V gene data show CDR1 as LNHNV and CDR2 as YYDKDF (reference sequence). With 4 bases removed from V and 4 bases from J, the gap between germline ends came to 11 bases. CDR3 DNA sequence: TGTGCCACCAGCATCGGGGGGAGAGGAAACACCATATATTTT. Protein: CATSIGGRGNTIYF.

The chain links TRBV27 to TRBJ2-3, with 7 bases matching TRBD2. Germline trimming cut 10 bases from V and 4 bases from J; bases unmatched to any gene: 14. CDR3 length: 15 residues. Germline CDR1 reads MNHEY; CDR2 reads SMNVEV (reference sequence). The CDR3 nucleotides are TGTGCCACCAAACATTATGAGGGAGGGGCAGATACGCAGTATTTT. Translating gives CATKHYEGGADTQYF.

This clone was detected a few times. The rearrangement links TRBV18 to TRBJ1-2, with D hard to call. Trimming removed 3 bases at V and 9 bases at J, with 11 bases between. The CDR3 has 12 amino acids. Germline V gene sequence: CDR1 KGHSH, CDR2 LQKENI. The CDR3 spells CASSPFGWSYTF. CDR3 sequence (DNA): TGTGCCAGCTCACCCTTCGGTTGGAGCTACACCTTC.